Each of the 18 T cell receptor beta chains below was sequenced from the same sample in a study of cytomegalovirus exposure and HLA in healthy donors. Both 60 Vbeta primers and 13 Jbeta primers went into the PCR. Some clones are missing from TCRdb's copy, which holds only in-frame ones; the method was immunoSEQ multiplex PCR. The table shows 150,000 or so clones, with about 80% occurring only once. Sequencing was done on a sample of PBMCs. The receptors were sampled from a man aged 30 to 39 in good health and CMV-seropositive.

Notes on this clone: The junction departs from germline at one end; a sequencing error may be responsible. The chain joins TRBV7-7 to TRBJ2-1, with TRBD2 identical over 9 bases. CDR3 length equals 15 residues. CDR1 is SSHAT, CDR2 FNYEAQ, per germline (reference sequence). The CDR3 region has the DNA TGTGCTAGCAGCCCCGGCCTAGCGGGGCTCAATGAGCAGTTCTTC. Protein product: CASSPGLAGLNEQFF.

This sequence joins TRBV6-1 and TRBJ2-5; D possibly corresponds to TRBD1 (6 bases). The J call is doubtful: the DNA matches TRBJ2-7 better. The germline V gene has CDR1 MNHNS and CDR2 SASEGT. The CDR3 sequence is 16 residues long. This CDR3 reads CASSDNRDRTFYEQYF. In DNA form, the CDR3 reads TGTGCCAGCAGTGATAACCGCGACAGGACTTTTTACGAGCAGTACTTC.

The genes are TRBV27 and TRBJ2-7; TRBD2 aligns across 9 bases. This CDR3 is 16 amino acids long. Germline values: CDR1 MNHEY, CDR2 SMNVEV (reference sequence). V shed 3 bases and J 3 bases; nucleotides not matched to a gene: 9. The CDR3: CASSLWGGTSSYEQYF. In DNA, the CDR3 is TGTGCCAGCAGTTTGTGGGGGGGGACTAGCAGCTACGAGCAGTACTTC.

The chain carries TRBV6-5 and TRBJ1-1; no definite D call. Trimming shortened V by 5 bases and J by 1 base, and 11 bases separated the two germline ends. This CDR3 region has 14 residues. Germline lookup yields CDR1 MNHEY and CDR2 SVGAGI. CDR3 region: CASSERYRNTEAFF. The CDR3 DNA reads TGTGCCAGCAGTGAACGATACAGGAACACTGAAGCTTTCTTT.

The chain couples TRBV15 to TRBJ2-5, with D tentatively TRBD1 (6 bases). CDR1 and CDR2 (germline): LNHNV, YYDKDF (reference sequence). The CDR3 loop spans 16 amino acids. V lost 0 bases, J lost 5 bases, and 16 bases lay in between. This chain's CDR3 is CATSREVPGATETQYF. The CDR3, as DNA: TGTGCCACCAGCAGAGAAGTTCCAGGGGCGACGGAGACCCAGTACTTC.

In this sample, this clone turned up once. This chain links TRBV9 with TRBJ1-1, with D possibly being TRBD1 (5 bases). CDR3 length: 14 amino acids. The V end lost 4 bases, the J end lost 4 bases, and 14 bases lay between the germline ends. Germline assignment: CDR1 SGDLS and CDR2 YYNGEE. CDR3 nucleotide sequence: TGTGCCAGCAGCACAGGAGTTAGGGGCACTGAAGCTTTCTTT. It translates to CASSTGVRGTEAFF.

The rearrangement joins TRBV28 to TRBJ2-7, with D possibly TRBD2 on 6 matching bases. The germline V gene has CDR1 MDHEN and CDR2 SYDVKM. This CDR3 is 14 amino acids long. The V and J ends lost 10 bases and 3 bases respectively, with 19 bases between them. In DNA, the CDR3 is TGTGCCACCAAACCGCCGGACTATAGCTACGAGCAGTACTTC. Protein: CATKPPDYSYEQYF.

The CDR3 protein is CASRPRGQQYEQYF. The DNA for the CDR3 is TGTGCCAGCAGGCCGAGAGGCCAGCAATACGAGCAGTACTTC. The chain has TRBV6-1 and TRBJ2-7; D uncertain. V was pared by 6 bases and J by 4 bases, with 16 bases between. CDR3 length equals 14 residues. Looked up from germline, CDR1 is MNHNS and CDR2 is SASEGT.

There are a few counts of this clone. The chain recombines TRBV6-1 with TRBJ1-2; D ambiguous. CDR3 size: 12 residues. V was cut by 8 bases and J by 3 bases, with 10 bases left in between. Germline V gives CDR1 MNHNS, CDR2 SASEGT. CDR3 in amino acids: CASSELDYGYTF. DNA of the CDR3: TGTGCCAGCTCCGAGCTCGACTATGGCTACACCTTC.

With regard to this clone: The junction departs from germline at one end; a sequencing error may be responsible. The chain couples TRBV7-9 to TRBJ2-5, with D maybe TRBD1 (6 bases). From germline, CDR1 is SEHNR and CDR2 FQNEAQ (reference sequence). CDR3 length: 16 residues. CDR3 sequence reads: CSSTTTVGGLQETQYF. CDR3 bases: TGTTCCAGCACCACAACGGTAGGGGGTCTCCAAGAGACCCAGTACTTC.

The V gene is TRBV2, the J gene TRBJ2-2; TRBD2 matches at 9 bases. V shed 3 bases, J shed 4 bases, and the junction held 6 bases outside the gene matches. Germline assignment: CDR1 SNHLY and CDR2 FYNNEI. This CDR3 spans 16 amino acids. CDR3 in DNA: TGTGCCAGCAGTGAGGGGCTAGCGGGAAGCACCGGGGAGCTGTTTTTT. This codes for CASSEGLAGSTGELFF.

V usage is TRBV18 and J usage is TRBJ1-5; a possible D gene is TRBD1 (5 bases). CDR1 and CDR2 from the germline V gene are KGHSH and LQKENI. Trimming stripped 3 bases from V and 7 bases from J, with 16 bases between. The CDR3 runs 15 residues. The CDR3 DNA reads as TGTGCCAGCTCACCGGGGGAGGGGTCGGGGCAGCCCCAGCATTTT. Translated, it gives CASSPGEGSGQPQHF.

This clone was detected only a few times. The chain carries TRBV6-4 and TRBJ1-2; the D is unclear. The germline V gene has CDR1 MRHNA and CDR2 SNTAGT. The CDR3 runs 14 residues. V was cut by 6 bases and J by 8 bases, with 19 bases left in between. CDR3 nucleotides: TGTGCCAGCAGAGAACAGTCTTCGGCTTACGGCTACACCTTC. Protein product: CASREQSSAYGYTF.

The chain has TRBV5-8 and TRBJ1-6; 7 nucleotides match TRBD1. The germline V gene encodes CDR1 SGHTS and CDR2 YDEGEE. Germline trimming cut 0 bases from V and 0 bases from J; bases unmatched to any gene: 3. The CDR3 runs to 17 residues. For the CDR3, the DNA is TGTGCCAGCAGCTTGGCGGACAGGACCTCCTATAATTCACCCCTCCACTTT. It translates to CASSLADRTSYNSPLHF.

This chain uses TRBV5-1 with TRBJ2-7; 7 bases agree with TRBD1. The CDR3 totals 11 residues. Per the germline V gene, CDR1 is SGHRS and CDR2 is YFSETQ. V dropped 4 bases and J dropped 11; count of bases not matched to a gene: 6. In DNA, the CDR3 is TGCGCCAGCAGCGAGGGACAGCATGAGTACTTC. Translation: CASSEGQHEYF.

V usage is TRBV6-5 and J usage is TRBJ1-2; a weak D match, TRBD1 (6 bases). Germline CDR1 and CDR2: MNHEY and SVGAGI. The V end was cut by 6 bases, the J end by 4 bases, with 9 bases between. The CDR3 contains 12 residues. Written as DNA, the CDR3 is TGTGCCAGCAGCTCGGACAGCTATGGCTACACCTTC. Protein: CASSSDSYGYTF.

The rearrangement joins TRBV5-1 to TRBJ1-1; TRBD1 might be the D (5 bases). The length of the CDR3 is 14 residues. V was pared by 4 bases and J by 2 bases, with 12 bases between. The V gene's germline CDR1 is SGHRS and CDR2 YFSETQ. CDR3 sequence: CASSASTVNTEAFF. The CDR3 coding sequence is TGCGCCAGCAGCGCCTCGACAGTTAACACTGAAGCTTTCTTT. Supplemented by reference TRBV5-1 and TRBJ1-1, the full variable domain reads KAGVTQTPRYLIKTRGQQVTLSCSPISGHRSVSWYQQTPGQGLQFLFEYFSETQRNKGNFPGRFSGRQFSNSRSEMNVSTLELGDSALYLCASSASTVNTEAFFGQGTRLTVV.

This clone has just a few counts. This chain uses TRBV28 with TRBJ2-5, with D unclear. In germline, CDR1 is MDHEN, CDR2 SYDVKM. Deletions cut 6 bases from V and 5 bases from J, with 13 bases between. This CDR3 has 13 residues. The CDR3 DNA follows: TGTGCCAGCAGCACCCCTTCGGTGGAGACCCAGTACTTC. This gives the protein CASSTPSVETQYF.